The 19 T cell receptor beta chains listed next were all sequenced from one sample in a study of T cells after yellow fever vaccination. TCRdb independently ran MiXCR on the 5' RACE reads; one entry per CDR3 protein. The profile shows over 70,000 distinct CDR3 sequences, 7.5% to 9% of them singletons. Sample: CD8+ T cells sorted from PBMCs, taken on the day of the yellow fever booster vaccination. The receptors were gathered from a man younger than 40 who received the YFV17D yellow fever vaccine.

This clonotype was observed a handful of times. The chain joins TRBV29-1 to TRBJ2-3; D gene uncertain. Germline assignment: CDR1 SQVTM and CDR2 ANQGSEA. The CDR3 totals 14 residues. Trimming shortened V by 4 bases and J by 6 bases, and 17 bases separated the two germline ends. The CDR3 sequence: CSVGPVIVDDTQYF. Written as DNA, the CDR3 is TGCAGCGTTGGCCCCGTCATAGTGGACGATACGCAGTATTTT.

The rearrangement links TRBV30 to TRBJ2-1, with 12 positions matching TRBD2. The germline V gene encodes CDR1 GTSNPN and CDR2 SVGIG (reference sequence). The CDR3 is 14 residues long. The V gene end was trimmed by 3 bases and the J gene end by 8 bases; junction bases not matched to a gene: 5. The CDR3 here is CAWSQGLAGDEQFF. The CDR3 DNA reads as TGTGCCTGGAGCCAGGGACTAGCGGGCGATGAGCAGTTCTTC.

The table lists this clonotype with a few counts. This chain links TRBV7-6 with TRBJ2-7, with D possibly being TRBD2 (5 bases). CDR1 is SGHVS, CDR2 FNYEAQ, per germline. CDR3 length equals 12 residues. V shed 4 bases and J shed 6 bases, with 10 bases lying between them. CDR3 bases: TGTGCCAGCAGCTCAACTAGGAGCGAGCAGTACTTC. This translates into CASSSTRSEQYF.

This clonotype was observed a handful of times. The chain employs TRBV6-2 or TRBV6-3 and TRBJ2-3, with TRBD2 as a possible D gene (6 bases). The V and J ends lost 6 bases and 2 bases respectively, with 12 bases between them. The CDR3 totals 14 residues. Germline V gene data show CDR1 as MNHEY and CDR2 as SVGEGT. CDR3 sequence: CASSRGTTTDTQYF. CDR3 nucleotides: TGTGCCAGCAGCCGGGGGACCACCACAGATACGCAGTATTTT.

The chain carries TRBV20-1 and TRBJ2-3; weak D call: TRBD2 (5 bases). There are 14 residues in the CDR3. CDR1 and CDR2 from the germline V gene are DFQATT and SNEGSKA (reference sequence). V was cut by 3 bases and J by 0 bases, with 10 bases left in between. CDR3 nucleotides: TGCAGTGCTAGGGACTTGGCTAGCACAGATACGCAGTATTTT. Amino acids: CSARDLASTDTQYF.

This clonotype was picked up a small number of times. The J gene is TRBJ1-1, the V gene TRBV5-6; D remains ambiguous. This CDR3 comprises 12 residues. The V gene's germline CDR1 is SGHDT and CDR2 YYEEEE. Trimming took off 4 bases at V and 3 bases at J, with 7 bases between the two ends. The CDR3 nucleotides are TGTGCCAGCAGCCCCGGGGACACTGAAGCTTTCTTT. It is translated as CASSPGDTEAFF.

This clonotype occurred a few times. This rearrangement joins TRBV19 to TRBJ2-1; 7 bases agree with TRBD2. V lost 5 bases to trimming and J lost 6 bases; unmatched junction nucleotides: 4. From germline, CDR1 is LNHDA and CDR2 SQIVND (reference sequence). This CDR3 spans 13 amino acids. The DNA of the CDR3 is TGTGCCAGTAGTGCTAGCGGATCCAATGAGCAGTTCTTC. Translating gives CASSASGSNEQFF.

The chain links TRBV2 to TRBJ2-7; 7 nucleotides agree with TRBD2. The germline CDR1 and CDR2 sequences are SNHLY and FYNNEI. The CDR3 totals 15 residues. After removal of 0 bases from V and 3 bases from J, the junction contained 5 bases not matched to a gene. CDR3: CASSEASGTLYEQYF. The CDR3 DNA reads TGTGCCAGCAGTGAAGCCAGCGGGACCCTCTACGAGCAGTACTTC. The complete variable domain, with remaining parts taken from reference TRBV2 and TRBJ2-7, reads EPEVTQTPSHQVTQMGQEVILRCVPISNHLYFYWYRQILGQKVEFLVSFYNNEISEKSEIFDDQFSVERPDGSNFTLKIRSTKLEDSAMYFCASSEASGTLYEQYFGPGTRLTVT.

There are a few counts of this clonotype. This chain links TRBV7-2 with TRBJ2-7, with 10 bases fitting TRBD2. After removal of 0 bases from V and 6 bases from J, the junction contained 5 bases not matched to a gene. Germline CDR1 is SGHTA and CDR2 is FQGNSA. This CDR3 comprises 15 residues. As DNA, the CDR3 is TGTGCCAGCAGCTTAGCACTAGCGGGGTTCCCCGAGCAGTACTTC. It encodes CASSLALAGFPEQYF.

This clonotype was observed a handful of times. The chain couples TRBV19 to TRBJ2-2, with unresolved D. This CDR3 spans 15 amino acids. V dropped 3 bases and J dropped 4 bases, with 12 bases sitting between them. CDR1 is LNHDA, CDR2 SQIVND, per germline (reference sequence). The CDR3, as DNA: TGTGCCAGTAGTATGTGGCGGTCGAGCACCGGGGAGCTGTTTTTT. It is translated as CASSMWRSSTGELFF.

This clonotype was seen ten or more times. The CDR3 DNA is TGTGCCACCAGCAGAGATTGGGCAGGGGTAGACACCGGGGAGCTGTTTTTT. Its translation is CATSRDWAGVDTGELFF. The rearrangement links TRBV15 to TRBJ2-2; perhaps TRBD1 as D (6 bases). The CDR3 runs 17 residues. Germline V lookup: CDR1 LNHNV, CDR2 YYDKDF (reference sequence). V was cut by 0 bases and J by 3 bases, with 14 bases left in between.

V usage is TRBV20-1 and J usage is TRBJ2-1, with D hard to call. This CDR3 has 16 amino acids. Germline V gene sequence: CDR1 DFQATT, CDR2 SNEGSKA (reference sequence). The V and J ends lost 0 bases and 1 base respectively, with 13 bases between them. The CDR3 DNA reads as TGCAGTGCTAGAGATTCGGATCGATGGTCCTACAATGAGCAGTTCTTC. Its protein product is CSARDSDRWSYNEQFF.

There are many counts of this clonotype. V and J are TRBV2 and TRBJ2-1; no clear D. V was pared by 2 bases and J by 8 bases, with 10 bases between. CDR3 length: 13 amino acids. Germline CDR1 reads SNHLY; CDR2 reads FYNNEI. Here the CDR3 DNA reads TGTGCCAGCAGTGAATATCCCGAAGATGAGCAGTTCTTC. Its protein product is CASSEYPEDEQFF. Using reference TRBV2 and TRBJ2-1 for the parts outside the CDR3, the full variable domain is EPEVTQTPSHQVTQMGQEVILRCVPISNHLYFYWYRQILGQKVEFLVSFYNNEISEKSEIFDDQFSVERPDGSNFTLKIRSTKLEDSAMYFCASSEYPEDEQFFGPGTRLTVL.

This rearrangement joins TRBV12-3 or TRBV12-4 to TRBJ2-3; 8 nucleotides align to TRBD2. Unmatched junction bases numbered 14, after V lost 2 bases and J lost 13 bases. The CDR3 runs 15 residues. The CDR3 bases are TGTGCCAGCAGTTTACACGCTAGCGGGCATGTGGGAGAGTATTTT. Protein product: CASSLHASGHVGEYF.

The V call is TRBV10-3, the J call TRBJ2-1; TRBD2 aligns across 10 bases. CDR1 is ENHRY, CDR2 SYGVKD, per germline. The length of the CDR3 is 18 residues. V shed 10 bases and J 0 bases; nucleotides not matched to a gene: 15. The CDR3 bases are TGTGCCACTTGCCCCGCCGTGGCTAGCGGGAGCTCCTACAATGAGCAGTTCTTC. This gives the protein CATCPAVASGSSYNEQFF.

The chain combines TRBV7-2 with TRBJ2-5, with 8 bases that match TRBD1. Looked up from germline, CDR1 is SGHTA and CDR2 is FQGNSA. The CDR3 has 15 amino acids. Trimming at V came to 5 bases and at J to 5 bases, leaving 10 bases not matched to a gene. CDR3 sequence: CASSPDRAGMETQYF. In nucleotides, the CDR3 is TGTGCCAGCAGCCCGGACAGGGCGGGAATGGAGACCCAGTACTTC.

This clonotype was seen only a few times. The rearrangement uses TRBV27 and TRBJ2-1, with 9 nucleotides matching TRBD1. The V gene end was trimmed by 6 bases and the J gene end by 2 bases; junction bases not matched to a gene: 11. The germline V gene encodes CDR1 MNHEY and CDR2 SMNVEV (reference sequence). The CDR3 contains 17 residues. CDR3 coding DNA: TGTGCCAGCAGCCAATCCCGGGACAGGGACCCCTACAATGAGCAGTTCTTC. Translation: CASSQSRDRDPYNEQFF.

This clonotype was recorded at least ten times. This chain links TRBV3-1 with TRBJ2-2; D is undetermined. V lost 2 bases and J lost 5, with 0 bases in between. The CDR3 is 11 amino acids. Germline loops: CDR1 LGHDT, CDR2 YNNKEL (reference sequence). CDR3 nucleotides: TGTGCCAGCAGCCAAACCGGGGAGCTGTTTTTT. The encoded protein is CASSQTGELFF.

This rearrangement joins TRBV4-3 to TRBJ2-6; D not certain. The germline CDR1 and CDR2 sequences are LGHNA and YSLEER. Trimming took 1 base from V and 4 from J, leaving 5 bases between them. The CDR3 is made up of 14 amino acids. CDR3 sequence: CASSQGLGANVLTF. CDR3 in DNA: TGCGCCAGCAGCCAAGGTTTGGGGGCCAACGTCCTGACTTTC.